This is a list of T cell receptor beta chains from one sample in a study of T cells in Graves' hyperthyroidism and ophthalmopathy. TCRdb itself ran the multiplex PCR reads through MiXCR, one entry per CDR3 protein. Altogether 270,000 or so distinct CDR3 sequences are present, less than 30% being singletons, with the ten largest covering around 28%. Sequencing used blood. The receptor set was obtained from a man aged 40-49 years with Graves' hyperthyroidism that later progressed to Graves' ophthalmopathy. CDR3s include the opening cysteine and the closing phenylalanine or tryptophan. Each record gives: V gene, J gene, D gene, clone size, CDR3 DNA, CDR3 protein. A D gene is named only where the DNA matches it firmly. Expanded clones get a size class; other rows say once, few or many, or leave the size out.

TRBV20-1	TRBJ1-2	NA	many	TGCAGTGCTAGAGATGTGACAGGATATGGCTACACCTTC	CSARDVTGYGYTF
TRBV29-1	TRBJ2-7	TRBD2	many	TGCAGCGTCGACTCACTAGCGGGAGGGACCTACGAGCAGTACTTC	CSVDSLAGGTYEQYF
TRBV28	TRBJ2-7	NA	once	TGTGCCAGCAGCTCCCAGGCCGGGTCCTACGAGCAGTACTTC	CASSSQAGSYEQYF
TRBV7-9	TRBJ2-7	NA	NA	TGTGCCAGCAGCGAAGGCGAGATTTCCTACGAGCAGTACTTC	CASSEGEISYEQYF
TRBV6-5	TRBJ2-2	NA	many	TGTGCCAGCAGACCCGACAGGGGGGAGCTGTTTTTT	CASRPDRGELFF
TRBV7-8	TRBJ2-5	NA	many	TGTGCCAGCAGCTTAGGTGTTCGTGGGCCTCTCCAAGAGACCCAGTACTTC	CASSLGVRGPLQETQYF
TRBV6-2/TRBV6-3	TRBJ1-2	NA	few	TGTGCCAGCACCACGAGAGGGCTTGGCTACACCTTC	CASTTRGLGYTF
TRBV25-1	TRBJ1-2	NA	NA	TGTGCCAGTCCTGCGAAGGGTCGACGTGCCTACACCTTC	CASPAKGRRAYTF
TRBV7-2	TRBJ2-2	TRBD2	many	TGTGCCAGCAGCCGGGGGGGGACCGGGGAGCTGTTTTTT	CASSRGGTGELFF
TRBV28	TRBJ2-7	NA	NA	TGTGCCAGCAGCCCGGGGTCGGGGCGCGAGCAGTACTTC	CASSPGSGREQYF
TRBV20-1	TRBJ2-5	NA	many	TGCAGTGCCCCGGAGAGAGAGACCCAGTACTTC	CSAPERETQYF
TRBV24-1	TRBJ2-5	TRBD2	many	TGTGCCACCAGTGACCCCGGGACTAGCGGGACAGAGACCCAGTACTTC	CATSDPGTSGTETQYF
TRBV5-6	TRBJ1-1	NA	few	TGTGCCAGCAGCCCCTTAGTCGGTAACACTGAAGCTTTCTTT	CASSPLVGNTEAFF
TRBV3-1	TRBJ1-1	NA	NA	TGTGCCAGCAGCCCCGACAATTGGCAGAGAGGAGCTGAAGCTTTCTTT	CASSPDNWQRGAEAFF
TRBV9	TRBJ1-1	NA	many	TGTGCCAGCAGCCCCCCCCAGGAACCTGAAGCTTTCTTT	CASSPPQEPEAFF
TRBV10-3	TRBJ1-1	NA	many	TGTGCCATCAGTGAAAATACAGGGAACGCTGAAGCTTTCTTT	CAISENTGNAEAFF
TRBV5-1	TRBJ1-2	NA	many	TGCGCCAGCAGCTTGGCGCCGCAGGGAGGAAATGGCTACACCTTC	CASSLAPQGGNGYTF
TRBV7-2	TRBJ2-7	NA	many	TGTGCCAGCAGCCCAAGAACGGGGAACTACGAGCAGTACTTC	CASSPRTGNYEQYF
TRBV18	TRBJ2-7	TRBD1	many	TGTGCCAGCTCACGGGACAGAACGCCGGTCGAGCAGTACTTC	CASSRDRTPVEQYF
TRBV6-1	TRBJ1-6	NA	many	TGTGCCAGCAGCGCCTGGACAGACAAATGGTCTCCCCTCCACTTT	CASSAWTDKWSPLHF
TRBV29-1	TRBJ2-7	NA	once	TGCAGCGTCGATTCCCCTGGGGGCCCTTCCTACGAGCAGTACTTC	CSVDSPGGPSYEQYF
TRBV19	TRBJ2-5	NA	many	TGTGCCACCCCAAAGGCAGACGCGGGGCATTTTGTTTGTCGGGAGACCCAGTACTTC	CATPKADAGHFVCRETQYF
TRBV6-1	TRBJ2-3	NA	NA	TGTGCCAGCAGTGAAGCCCGGGTTAGCGGTAGAGATACAGATACGCAGTATTTT	CASSEARVSGRDTDTQYF
TRBV18	TRBJ1-1	NA	many	TGTGCCAGCCTCCCTCGAGGCACTGAAGCTTTCTTT	CASLPRGTEAFF
TRBV11-3	TRBJ2-2	NA	NA	TGTGCCAGCAGCTTTAGGTTCAGCACCGGGGAGCTGTTTTTT	CASSFRFSTGELFF
TRBV29-1	TRBJ1-2	NA	many	TGCAGCGTTCCGGGCCACCTCTATGGCTACACCTTC	CSVPGHLYGYTF
TRBV30	TRBJ1-3	NA	once	TGTGCCTGGAAAAGGGCTGGAAACACCATATATTTT	CAWKRAGNTIYF
TRBV6-2/TRBV6-3	TRBJ1-1	NA	few	TGTGCCAGCAGCCCTACAGAGCACTATGAAGCTTTCTTT	CASSPTEHYEAFF